This TCR beta chain derives from a study of OX40 agonist ivuxolimab in advanced cancers. This CDR3 comprises 13 residues. Germline V gives CDR1 SSHAT, CDR2 FNYEAQ (reference sequence). Sequencing was performed with immunoSEQ multiplex PCR; in TCRdb, only in-frame clones are kept and a portion is missing. The table includes approximately 50,000 clones, around nine tenths detected once. At least ten counts were recorded for this clone. A junction boundary mismatches the germline segment, possibly from a read error. The V gene is TRBV7-7, the J gene TRBJ2-5; weak D call: TRBD2 (6 bases). The sample consisted of CD4+ or CD8+ T cells sorted from blood, taken in a trial of the OX40 agonist ivuxolimab. This sequence was found in an adult with an advanced solid tumor such as melanoma, head and neck, liver or kidney cancer. The CDR3 DNA reads as TGTGCTAGCAGCTACCAGGGAGGAGAGACCCAGTACTTC. This gives the protein CASSYQGGETQYF.